The next 9 T cell receptor beta chains were all read from a single sample in a study of cytomegalovirus exposure and HLA in healthy donors. The PCR had 60 Vbeta and 13 Jbeta primers. Produced via immunoSEQ multiplex PCR; TCRdb's table is partial and in-frame only. Among about 200,000 clones, 70% to 80% were seen once, and the ten largest hold 1.5%. The material sequenced was PBMCs. The receptor source for this set is a girl aged 5-17 years in good health and CMV-seropositive.

This clone was observed once. This rearrangement joins TRBV4-3 to TRBJ2-1, with 8 bases identical to TRBD2. Per germline, CDR1 LGHNA and CDR2 YSLEER. This CDR3 has 19 residues. V lost 0 bases to trimming and J lost 0 bases; unmatched junction nucleotides: 10. The DNA of the CDR3 is TGCGCCAGCAGCCAAGATTGGGGCGAGGCGGGGGGCTCCTACAATGAGCAGTTCTTC. This codes for CASSQDWGEAGGSYNEQFF.

This chain uses TRBV6-1 with TRBJ2-1, with 8 bases matching TRBD2. The length of the CDR3 is 15 residues. CDR1 and CDR2 from the germline V gene are MNHNS and SASEGT. The V gene end was trimmed by 2 bases and the J gene end by 4 bases; junction bases not matched to a gene: 4. CDR3 region: CASSELGLVYNEQFF. DNA of the CDR3: TGTGCCAGCAGTGAATTGGGACTAGTATACAATGAGCAGTTCTTC.

This chain links TRBV28 with TRBJ1-2; D is unresolved. Germline CDR1 is MDHEN and CDR2 is SYDVKM. This CDR3 has 14 residues. Trimming left V 6 bases short and J 6 bases short, with 17 bases between. The CDR3 here is CASSRPAQANGYTF. In DNA, the CDR3 is TGTGCCAGCAGCCGCCCTGCTCAGGCAAATGGCTACACCTTC.

The table lists this clone with a count of one. This chain joins TRBV7-2 and TRBJ1-6, with a possible D match to TRBD1 (6 bases). CDR1 SGHTA and CDR2 FQGNSA come from the germline V gene. The CDR3 covers 14 residues. V dropped 6 bases and J dropped 7 bases, with 13 bases sitting between them. The CDR3 DNA is TGTGCCAGCAGACTGGACAGCTTAAATTCACCCCTCCACTTT. This sequence encodes CASRLDSLNSPLHF.

The chain employs TRBV5-1 and TRBJ2-7; TRBD1 aligns across 7 bases. The germline V gene encodes CDR1 SGHRS and CDR2 YFSETQ. Unmatched junction bases numbered 6, after V lost 4 bases and J lost 2 bases. This CDR3 contains 14 residues. CDR3 DNA: TGCGCCAGCAGCACGACAGGGTACCCCTACGAGCAGTACTTC. Protein product: CASSTTGYPYEQYF.

This clone came up once. The chain links TRBV11-2 to TRBJ2-2, with unresolved D. V was shortened by 1 base and J by 2 bases, with 2 bases between the two germline ends. CDR3 length equals 13 residues. Looked up from germline, CDR1 is SGHAT and CDR2 is FQNNGV. The CDR3 loop is CASSLVNTGELFF. In DNA form, the CDR3 reads TGTGCCAGCAGCTTAGTAAACACCGGGGAGCTGTTTTTT.

The chain combines TRBV14 with TRBJ1-2; tentative D call: TRBD1 (6 bases). CDR1 and CDR2 from the germline V gene are SGHDN and FVKESK. Trimming left V 1 base short and J 6 bases short, with 15 bases between. The CDR3 sequence is 15 residues long. The CDR3 here is CASSQARGRRDGYTF. The CDR3 DNA is TGTGCCAGCAGCCAAGCCAGGGGCCGTCGCGATGGCTACACCTTC.

V and J are TRBV5-1 and TRBJ2-6, with TRBD1 matching over 7 bases. Germline V gene data show CDR1 as SGHRS and CDR2 as YFSETQ. J lost 0 bases, V lost 0 bases, and 6 bases had no gene match. The CDR3 has 18 residues. DNA of the CDR3: TGCGCCAGCAGCTTGGGAGGGGGCGTCCCCTCTGGGGCCAACGTCCTGACTTTC. Translation: CASSLGGGVPSGANVLTF.

This chain joins TRBV19 and TRBJ1-2, with 11 bases aligning to TRBD1. The V gene end was trimmed by 4 bases and the J gene end by 8 bases; junction bases not matched to a gene: 6. This CDR3 spans 14 amino acids. The V gene's germline CDR1 is LNHDA and CDR2 SQIVND (reference sequence). The CDR3 DNA reads TGTGCCAGTAGTACGGACAGGGGGCAGCGAGGCTACACCTTC. Protein sequence: CASSTDRGQRGYTF.